Following are 12 T cell receptor beta chains from one sample sequenced in a study of T-cell memory formation after mild COVID-19 (dated by TCRdb to the early 2020s). The library was produced with 5' RACE. This sample was sequenced with an Illumina NovaSeq 6000. TCRdb redid the processing of the public reads, applying fastp at Q25 and MiXCR, and retained in-frame beta chains. One record per CDR3 amino acid sequence lists the most common genes and DNA. This sample lists 120,000 to 150,000 distinct CDR3 sequences; roughly 19% were detected once. Approximately 2.3% of the sample belongs to the ten largest clones. The material sequenced was PBMCs or a T cell subset sorted from them (not recorded which). The receptors derive from an adult woman who had mild COVID-19 (a few samples of this study predate the infection). The sample titles of this study are shuffled in the database, so cell type and time point are left out; the donor was told from shared clones.

V gene TRBV7-3 combines with J gene TRBJ2-7, with 8 bases lining up with TRBD2. Germline CDR1 reads SGHTA; CDR2 reads FQGTGA. This CDR3 is 14 amino acids long. V dropped 6 bases and J dropped 9; count of bases not matched to a gene: 13. The CDR3 region is CASSPGGRRDAQYF. The CDR3, as DNA: TGTGCCAGCAGTCCCGGCGGGAGGAGAGACGCGCAGTACTTC.

The genes are TRBV24-1 and TRBJ1-2, with TRBD1 as a possible D gene (6 bases). The CDR3 extends over 11 amino acids. Trimming shortened V by 9 bases and J by 2 bases, and 6 bases separated the two germline ends. Germline-derived CDR1 and CDR2 are KGHDR and SFDVKD. The CDR3 nucleotides are TGTGCCACCCAGGGGAACTATGGCTACACCTTC. Encoded protein: CATQGNYGYTF.

V gene TRBV12-3 or TRBV12-4 combines with J gene TRBJ1-4, with 8 bases identical to TRBD1. V trimming: 5 bases; J trimming: 2 bases; junction bases outside the gene matches: 1. The CDR3 sequence is 14 residues long. CDR3 coding DNA: TGTGCCAGCAGTCGACAGGGGACTAATGAAAAACTGTTTTTT. Amino acid sequence: CASSRQGTNEKLFF.

The chain joins TRBV6-6 to TRBJ1-3; D remains ambiguous. The CDR3 has 15 residues. V was clipped by 6 bases and J by 0 bases, with 12 bases between them. CDR1 is MNHNY and CDR2 is SVGAGI in the germline V gene (reference sequence). The chain's CDR3 is CASRPRTSSGNTIYF. The CDR3 coding sequence is TGTGCCAGCAGGCCCAGGACCAGCTCTGGAAACACCATATATTTT.

This clonotype was detected only a few times. The chain links TRBV12-3 or TRBV12-4 to TRBJ2-7; 11 nucleotides line up with TRBD1. V was pared by 5 bases and J by 2 bases, with 5 bases of the junction left unmatched. There are 15 residues in the CDR3. CDR3 bases: TGTGCCAGCAGTCAAGCGGGACAGGGGGCCTACGAGCAGTACTTC. It codes for CASSQAGQGAYEQYF.

The chain employs TRBV7-2 and TRBJ1-4; weak D call: TRBD1 (6 bases). V lost 5 bases to trimming and J lost 8 bases, with 15 bases between them. Germline V gives CDR1 SGHTA, CDR2 FQGNSA. This CDR3 has 14 residues. The chain's CDR3 is CASSLPGGLEKLFF. CDR3 DNA: TGTGCCAGCAGCCTTCCCGGGGGCTTGGAAAAACTGTTTTTT. The whole variable domain, filled in from reference TRBV7-2 and TRBJ1-4, reads GAGVSQSPSNKVTEKGKDVELRCDPISGHTALYWYRQSLGQGLEFLIYFQGNSAPDKSGLPSDRFSAERTGGSVSTLTIQRTQQEDSAVYLCASSLPGGLEKLFFGSGTQLSVL.

The J gene is TRBJ1-2, the V gene TRBV11-3, with D possibly TRBD1 on 6 matching bases. From germline, CDR1 is SGHNT and CDR2 YENEEA. Deletions cut 4 bases from V and 2 bases from J, with 11 bases between. CDR3 length: 14 residues. The CDR3 loop reads CASSYGGLNYGYTF. In nucleotides, the CDR3 is TGTGCCAGCAGCTACGGGGGGCTAAACTATGGCTACACCTTC.

Only a few counts were recorded for this clonotype. This chain links TRBV4-3 with TRBJ2-5; D possibly uses TRBD1 or TRBD2 (6 bases each). The germline CDR1 and CDR2 sequences are LGHNA and YSLEER. This CDR3 contains 15 residues. Trimming stripped 4 bases from V and 5 bases from J, with 17 bases between. The CDR3 DNA reads as TGCGCCAGCAGCCCGGTGTTGGGGGGCCCCGAGACCCAGTACTTC. Encoded protein: CASSPVLGGPETQYF.

The gene calls are TRBV7-9 and TRBJ2-3, with TRBD2 matching over 7 bases. Germline loops: CDR1 SEHNR, CDR2 FQNEAQ (reference sequence). Unmatched junction bases numbered 8, after V lost 3 bases and J lost 2 bases. The CDR3 spans 16 residues. CDR3: CASSLDWGGITDTQYF. The CDR3, as DNA: TGTGCCAGCAGCTTGGACTGGGGGGGGATCACAGATACGCAGTATTTT.

The chain carries TRBV7-9 and TRBJ2-1; D is unclear. The germline V gene encodes CDR1 SEHNR and CDR2 FQNEAQ (reference sequence). The CDR3 length is 13 residues. V dropped 1 base and J dropped 7 bases, with 8 bases sitting between them. Here the CDR3 reads CASSLGQTNEQFF. CDR3 bases: TGTGCCAGCAGCTTAGGCCAAACTAATGAGCAGTTCTTC.

The chain recombines TRBV6-5 with TRBJ1-5; no definite D call. V was shortened by 0 bases and J by 7 bases, with 13 bases between the two germline ends. The CDR3 loop spans 15 amino acids. Germline values: CDR1 MNHEY, CDR2 SVGAGI. This CDR3 reads CASSYSRESYQPQHF. The CDR3 DNA reads as TGTGCCAGCAGTTACTCACGGGAAAGTTACCAGCCCCAGCATTTT.

This clonotype occurred many times. The chain has TRBV20-1 and TRBJ2-3; 12 bases map to TRBD2. The CDR3 runs to 15 residues. The V gene's germline CDR1 is DFQATT and CDR2 SNEGSKA (reference sequence). V trimming: 4 bases; J trimming: 4 bases; junction bases outside the gene matches: 6. The CDR3 DNA reads as TGCAGTGCTAAGGACCTAGCGGGGGGGCCAGATACGCAGTATTTT. Its translation is CSAKDLAGGPDTQYF.